The 15 T cell receptor beta chains reported below all come from one sample, sequenced in a study of T cell responses to AZD1222 COVID-19 vaccine. Sequenced by immunoSEQ multiplex PCR; TCRdb stores in-frame clones only, minus some. The sample has tens of thousands of clones; about 86% are singletons. The material sequenced was peripheral blood, taken on day 0 of AZD1222 vaccination. Receptor source: an adult in good health.

This clone has just one count. The chain is built from TRBV3-1 (or the pseudogene TRBV3-2) and TRBJ2-6; 8 positions agree with TRBD1. The CDR3 has 14 residues. Germline CDR1 reads LGHDT; CDR2 reads YNNKEL (reference sequence). The J segment lost 4 bases and the V segment lost 7 bases, leaving 3 bases of the junction unmatched. CDR3: CASNQGAGANVLTF. CDR3 coding DNA: TGTGCCAGCAACCAGGGGGCGGGGGCCAACGTCCTGACTTTC.

The rearrangement links TRBV7-8 to TRBJ2-5; 9 bases are a match to TRBD2. The trim removed 0 bases at V and 4 bases at J, leaving 3 bases unmatched. The CDR3 is 15 residues long. The germline gives CDR1 SGHVS, CDR2 FQNEAQ. The CDR3 DNA reads as TGTGCCAGCAGCTTAGCTGCAGCGGGAGGAGAGACCCAGTACTTC. Its translation: CASSLAAAGGETQYF.

The rearrangement uses TRBV5-1 and TRBJ2-7; 13 bases fit TRBD2. This CDR3 contains 16 residues. Germline V lookup: CDR1 SGHRS, CDR2 YFSETQ. V shed 4 bases, J shed 0 bases, and the junction held 4 bases outside the gene matches. The chain's CDR3 is CASSPGTSGVSYEQYF. In DNA, the CDR3 is TGCGCCAGCAGCCCCGGGACTAGCGGGGTCTCCTACGAGCAGTACTTC.

The chain joins TRBV7-6 to TRBJ2-7; 12 nucleotides agree with TRBD2. This CDR3 has 15 amino acids. V lost 1 base to trimming and J lost 3 bases; unmatched junction nucleotides: 1. Germline loops: CDR1 SGHVS, CDR2 FNYEAQ. The CDR3 DNA is TGTGCCAGCAGCTTAGGACTAGCGGGGGACTACGAGCAGTACTTC. Translating it yields CASSLGLAGDYEQYF. Complete variable domain (other parts from reference TRBV7-6 and TRBJ2-7): GAGVSQSPRYKVTKRGQDVALRCDPISGHVSLYWYRQALGQGPEFLTYFNYEAQQDKSGLPNDRFSAERPEGSISTLTIQRTEQRDSAMYRCASSLGLAGDYEQYFGPGTRLTVT.

The CDR3 DNA sequence: TGTGCCAGCAGTTACTCGACGGGGGAGGGCTACACCTTC. As protein: CASSYSTGEGYTF. The V gene is TRBV6-6, the J gene TRBJ1-2, with D tentatively TRBD1 (5 bases). The CDR3 covers 13 residues. The germline V gene encodes CDR1 MNHNY and CDR2 SVGAGI (reference sequence). The V end lost 0 bases, the J end lost 8 bases, and 10 bases lay between the germline ends.

The chain uses TRBV18 and TRBJ1-1; D uncertain. CDR3 size: 14 residues. The V end lost 3 bases, the J end lost 4 bases, and 12 bases lay between the germline ends. CDR1 KGHSH and CDR2 LQKENI come from the germline V gene. The CDR3 DNA is TGTGCCAGCTCACCGGACCAACCACGCACTGAAGCTTTCTTT. This gives the protein CASSPDQPRTEAFF.

This clone was picked up a small number of times. The CDR3 is CASSVAGTSGSEQYF. CDR3 in DNA: TGTGCCAGCAGCGTAGCTGGGACTAGCGGGAGTGAGCAGTACTTC. V and J are TRBV9 and TRBJ2-7; 14 positions agree with TRBD2. Germline V gene sequence: CDR1 SGDLS, CDR2 YYNGEE. The junction had 3 bases not matched to a gene; V was cut back by 0 bases and J by 7 bases. The CDR3 has 15 amino acids.

The chain is built from TRBV25-1 and TRBJ1-2; no firm D call. Germline V gives CDR1 MGHDK, CDR2 SYGVNS. The CDR3 has 11 residues. V lost 6 bases to trimming and J lost 5 bases, with 7 bases between them. CDR3 loop: CASSKGYGYTF. The CDR3 DNA is TGTGCCAGCAGCAAGGGATATGGCTACACCTTC.

The CDR3 spells CASSLRDRSYSNQPQHF. CDR3 DNA: TGTGCCAGCAGCCTCCGGGACAGATCCTATAGCAATCAGCCCCAGCATTTT. V gene TRBV7-8 combines with J gene TRBJ1-5, with TRBD1 identical over 7 bases. CDR1 is SGHVS, CDR2 FQNEAQ, per germline. Germline trimming cut 5 bases from V and 0 bases from J; bases unmatched to any gene: 10. The CDR3 sequence is 17 residues long.

The rearrangement links TRBV6-5 to TRBJ1-2; D is uncertain. The germline gives CDR1 MNHEY, CDR2 SVGAGI. The CDR3 spans 16 residues. The V end lost 0 bases, the J end lost 4 bases, and 15 bases lay between the germline ends. CDR3: CASSYSSLKGPYGYTF. The CDR3 nucleotides are TGTGCCAGCAGTTACTCATCCTTGAAGGGCCCCTATGGCTACACCTTC.

This chain links TRBV5-1 with TRBJ2-7, with 9 bases matching TRBD1. In germline, CDR1 is SGHRS, CDR2 YFSETQ. V was pared by 4 bases and J by 3 bases, with 11 bases of the junction left unmatched. The CDR3 spans 16 residues. The CDR3 sequence is CASSPGTGTRDYEQYF. For the CDR3, the DNA is TGCGCCAGCAGCCCTGGGACAGGGACCAGAGACTACGAGCAGTACTTC.

The chain carries TRBV10-2 and TRBJ2-3; no clear D gene. Germline assignment: CDR1 WSHSY and CDR2 SAAADI. Trimming left V 6 bases short and J 0 bases short, with 13 bases between. CDR3 length: 15 amino acids. CDR3 in DNA: TGCGCCAGCAGGGCTTTGGTTCTGAGCACAGATACGCAGTATTTT. Residues: CASRALVLSTDTQYF.

The J gene is TRBJ2-3, the V gene TRBV2; 10 bases are a match to TRBD1. CDR3 size: 15 residues. CDR1 is SNHLY and CDR2 is FYNNEI in the germline V gene. The trim removed 5 bases at V and 3 bases at J, leaving 5 bases unmatched. The CDR3 sequence is CASSSTGGATDTQYF. The CDR3 DNA reads TGTGCCAGCAGTTCGACAGGGGGCGCAACAGATACGCAGTATTTT.

CDR3 loop: CASSPTGGGQGNTEAFF. CDR3 nucleotides: TGTGCCAGCAGCCCGACTGGCGGGGGACAGGGGAACACTGAAGCTTTCTTT. The J gene is TRBJ1-1, the V gene TRBV11-2; 9 bases fit TRBD1. The CDR3 runs to 17 residues. Germline-derived CDR1 and CDR2 are SGHAT and FQNNGV. V trimming: 5 bases; J trimming: 1 base; junction bases outside the gene matches: 11.

The chain has TRBV7-8 and TRBJ1-6; D gene uncertain. From germline, CDR1 is SGHVS and CDR2 FQNEAQ. CDR3 length: 15 amino acids. Trimming removed 5 bases at V and 7 bases at J, with 15 bases between. The CDR3 sequence: CASSRSATPNSPLHF. The CDR3 DNA follows: TGTGCCAGCAGCCGCTCGGCCACGCCCAATTCACCCCTCCACTTT.